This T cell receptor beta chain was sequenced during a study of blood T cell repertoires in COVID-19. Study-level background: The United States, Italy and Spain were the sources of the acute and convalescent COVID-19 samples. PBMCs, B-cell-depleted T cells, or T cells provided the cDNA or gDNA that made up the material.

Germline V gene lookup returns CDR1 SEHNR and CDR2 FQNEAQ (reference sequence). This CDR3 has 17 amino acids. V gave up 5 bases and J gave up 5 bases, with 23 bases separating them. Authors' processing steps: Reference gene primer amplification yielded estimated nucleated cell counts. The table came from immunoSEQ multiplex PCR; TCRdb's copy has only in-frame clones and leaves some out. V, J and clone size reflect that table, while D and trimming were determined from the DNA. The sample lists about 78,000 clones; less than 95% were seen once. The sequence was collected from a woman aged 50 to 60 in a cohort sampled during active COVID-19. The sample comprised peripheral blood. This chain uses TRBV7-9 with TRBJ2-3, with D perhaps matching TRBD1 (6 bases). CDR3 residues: CASSPPGVRTSGDTQYF. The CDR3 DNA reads TGTGCCAGCAGCCCACCAGGGGTGAGGACCTCAGGAGATACGCAGTATTTT. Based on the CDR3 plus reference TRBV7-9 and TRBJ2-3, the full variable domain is DTGVSQNPRHKITKRGQNVTFRCDPISEHNRLYWYRQTLGQGPEFLTYFQNEAQLEKSRLLSDRFSAERPKGSFSTLEIQRTEQGDSAMYLCASSPPGVRTSGDTQYFGPGTRLTVL.